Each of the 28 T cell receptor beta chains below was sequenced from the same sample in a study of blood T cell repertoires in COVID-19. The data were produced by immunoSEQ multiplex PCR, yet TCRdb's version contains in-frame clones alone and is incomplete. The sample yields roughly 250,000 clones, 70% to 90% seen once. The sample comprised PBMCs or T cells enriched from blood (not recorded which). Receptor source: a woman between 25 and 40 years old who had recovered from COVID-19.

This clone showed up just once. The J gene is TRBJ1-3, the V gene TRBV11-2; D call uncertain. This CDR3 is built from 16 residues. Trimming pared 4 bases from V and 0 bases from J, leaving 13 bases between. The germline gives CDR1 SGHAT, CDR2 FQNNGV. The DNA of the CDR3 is TGTGCCAGCAGCTCACGGGGATCTTTCTCTGGAAACACCATATATTTT. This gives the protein CASSSRGSFSGNTIYF.

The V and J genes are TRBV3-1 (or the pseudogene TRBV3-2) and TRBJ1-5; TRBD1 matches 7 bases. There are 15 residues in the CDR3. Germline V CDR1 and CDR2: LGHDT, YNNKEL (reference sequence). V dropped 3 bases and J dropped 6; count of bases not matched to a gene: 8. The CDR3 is CASSQGTGVTQPQHF. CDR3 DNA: TGTGCCAGCAGCCAGGGTACAGGGGTGACTCAGCCCCAGCATTTT.

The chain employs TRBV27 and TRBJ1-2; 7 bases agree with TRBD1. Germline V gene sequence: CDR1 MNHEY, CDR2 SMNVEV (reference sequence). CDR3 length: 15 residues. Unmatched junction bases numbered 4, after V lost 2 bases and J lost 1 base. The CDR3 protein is CASSLDRDINYGYTF. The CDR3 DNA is TGTGCCAGCAGTTTAGACAGGGACATTAACTATGGCTACACCTTC.

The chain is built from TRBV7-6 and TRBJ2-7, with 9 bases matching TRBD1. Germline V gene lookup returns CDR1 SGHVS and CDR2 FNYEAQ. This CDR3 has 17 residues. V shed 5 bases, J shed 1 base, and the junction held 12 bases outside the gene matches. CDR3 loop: CASSPIGTGSGSYEQYF. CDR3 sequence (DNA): TGTGCCAGCAGCCCCATCGGGACAGGGTCGGGGTCCTACGAGCAGTACTTC.

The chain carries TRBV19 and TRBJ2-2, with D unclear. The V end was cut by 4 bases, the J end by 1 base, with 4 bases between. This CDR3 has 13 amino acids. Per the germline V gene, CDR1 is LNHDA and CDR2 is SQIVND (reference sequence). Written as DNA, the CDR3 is TGTGCCAGTAGTACCCTGAACACCGGGGAGCTGTTTTTT. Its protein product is CASSTLNTGELFF.

CDR3 DNA: TGTGCCAGCAGTCTTTCTCCTGCAGGGCCAAGCATCTCTGGAAACACCATATATTTT. Its translation is CASSLSPAGPSISGNTIYF. The chain combines TRBV6-6 with TRBJ1-3; possible D gene TRBD1, 5 bases. The CDR3 contains 19 residues. Germline lookup yields CDR1 MNHNY and CDR2 SVGAGI (reference sequence). Deletions cut 5 bases from V and 0 bases from J, with 23 bases between.

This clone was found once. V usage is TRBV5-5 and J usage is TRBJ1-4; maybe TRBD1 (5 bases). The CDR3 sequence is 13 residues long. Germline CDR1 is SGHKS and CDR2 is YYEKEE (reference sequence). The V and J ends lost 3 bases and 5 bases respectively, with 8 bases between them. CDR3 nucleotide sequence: TGTGCCAGCAGCTCGGGGGTGAATGAAAAACTGTTTTTT. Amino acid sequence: CASSSGVNEKLFF.

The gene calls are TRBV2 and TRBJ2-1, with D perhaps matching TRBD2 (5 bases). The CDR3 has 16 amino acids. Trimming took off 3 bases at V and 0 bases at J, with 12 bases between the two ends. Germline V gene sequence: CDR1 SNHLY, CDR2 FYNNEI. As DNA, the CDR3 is TGTGCCAGCAGTGAGGTGCGGGCCAGCTCCTACAATGAGCAGTTCTTC. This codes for CASSEVRASSYNEQFF.

CDR3 DNA: TGTGCCAGCAGCTTAGAGGGGACAGGGGGTGGCTACACCTTC. Encoded protein: CASSLEGTGGGYTF. The chain uses TRBV7-2 and TRBJ1-2; 11 nucleotides match TRBD1. Germline CDR1 SGHTA, CDR2 FQGNSA. This CDR3 spans 14 amino acids. V gave up 1 base and J gave up 7 bases; unmatched junction bases: 2.

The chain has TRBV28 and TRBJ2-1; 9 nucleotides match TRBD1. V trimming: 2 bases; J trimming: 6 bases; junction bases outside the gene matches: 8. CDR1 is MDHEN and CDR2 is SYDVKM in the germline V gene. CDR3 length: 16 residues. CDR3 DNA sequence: TGTGCCAGCAGTTTACCCGGGACAGGGAAGCGCAATGAGCAGTTCTTC. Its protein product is CASSLPGTGKRNEQFF.

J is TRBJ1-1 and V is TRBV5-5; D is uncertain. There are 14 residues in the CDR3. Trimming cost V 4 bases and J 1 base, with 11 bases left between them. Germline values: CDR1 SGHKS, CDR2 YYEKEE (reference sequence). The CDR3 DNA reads TGTGCCAGCAGCATAAGATTCGGGAACACTGAAGCTTTCTTT. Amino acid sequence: CASSIRFGNTEAFF.

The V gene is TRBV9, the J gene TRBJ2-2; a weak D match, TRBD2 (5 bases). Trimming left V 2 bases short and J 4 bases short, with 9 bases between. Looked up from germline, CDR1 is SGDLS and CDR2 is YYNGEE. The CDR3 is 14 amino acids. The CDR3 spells CASSVGGSTGELFF. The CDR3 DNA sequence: TGTGCCAGCAGCGTCGGAGGTAGCACCGGGGAGCTGTTTTTT.

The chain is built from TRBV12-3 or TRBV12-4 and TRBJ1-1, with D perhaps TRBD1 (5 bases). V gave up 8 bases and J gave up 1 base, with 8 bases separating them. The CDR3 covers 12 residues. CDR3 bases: TGTGCCAGCGGAGACAGGAACACTGAAGCTTTCTTT. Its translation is CASGDRNTEAFF.

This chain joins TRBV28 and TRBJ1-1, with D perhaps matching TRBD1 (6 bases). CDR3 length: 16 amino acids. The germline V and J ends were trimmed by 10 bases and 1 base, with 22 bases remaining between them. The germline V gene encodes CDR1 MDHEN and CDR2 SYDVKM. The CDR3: CATTLLGAGSNTEAFF. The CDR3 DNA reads TGTGCCACCACACTGCTGGGGGCAGGTTCGAACACTGAAGCTTTCTTT.

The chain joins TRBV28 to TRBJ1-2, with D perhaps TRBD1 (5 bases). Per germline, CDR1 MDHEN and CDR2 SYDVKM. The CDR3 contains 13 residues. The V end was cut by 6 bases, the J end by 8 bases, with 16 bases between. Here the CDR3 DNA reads TGTGCCAGCAGGCCCCCAGGGAGGGAAGGCTACACCTTC. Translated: CASRPPGREGYTF.

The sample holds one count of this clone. CDR3 sequence: CASSDSPTGLNTEAFF. DNA of the CDR3: TGTGCCAGCAGCGATTCGCCGACAGGGCTAAACACTGAAGCTTTCTTT. The chain joins TRBV9 to TRBJ1-1; 7 bases align to TRBD1. V shed 3 bases, J shed 2 bases, and the junction held 10 bases outside the gene matches. Germline CDR1 SGDLS, CDR2 YYNGEE. The CDR3 sequence is 16 residues long.

CDR3 loop: CASRQTGIVPDTQYF. In DNA form, the CDR3 reads TGTGCCAGCAGACAGACAGGGATTGTACCAGATACGCAGTATTTT. The rearrangement joins TRBV25-1 to TRBJ2-3, with 7 bases aligning to TRBD1. The CDR3 has 15 amino acids. The J segment lost 4 bases and the V segment lost 6 bases, leaving 10 bases of the junction unmatched. Germline V gene lookup returns CDR1 MGHDK and CDR2 SYGVNS.

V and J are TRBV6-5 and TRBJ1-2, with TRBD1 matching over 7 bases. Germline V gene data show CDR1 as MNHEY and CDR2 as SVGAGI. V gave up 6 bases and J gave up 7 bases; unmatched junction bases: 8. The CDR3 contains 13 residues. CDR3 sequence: CASSPQGWGGYTF. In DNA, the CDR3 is TGTGCCAGCAGCCCACAGGGGTGGGGTGGCTACACCTTC.

CDR3: CASSYRGALRGETQYF. The CDR3 region has the DNA TGTGCCAGCAGTTACCGTGGGGCCTTGCGTGGGGAGACCCAGTACTTC. The rearrangement links TRBV6-5 to TRBJ2-5; D perhaps matches TRBD1 (5 bases). Germline V gene data show CDR1 as MNHEY and CDR2 as SVGAGI. V lost 2 bases to trimming and J lost 5 bases, with 18 bases between them. This CDR3 has 16 residues.

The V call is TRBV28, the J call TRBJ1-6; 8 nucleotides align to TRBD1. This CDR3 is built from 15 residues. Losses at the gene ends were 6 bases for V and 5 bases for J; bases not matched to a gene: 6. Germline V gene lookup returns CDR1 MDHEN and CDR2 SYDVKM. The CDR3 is CASSTRGQDNSPLHF. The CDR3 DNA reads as TGTGCCAGCAGCACCAGGGGGCAGGATAATTCACCCCTCCACTTT.

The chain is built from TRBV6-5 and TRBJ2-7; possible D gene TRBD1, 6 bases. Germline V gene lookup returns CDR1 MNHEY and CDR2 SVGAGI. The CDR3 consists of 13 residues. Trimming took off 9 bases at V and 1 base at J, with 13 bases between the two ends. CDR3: CASQTGLSYEQYF. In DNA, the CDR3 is TGTGCCAGTCAGACAGGTCTTTCCTACGAGCAGTACTTC.

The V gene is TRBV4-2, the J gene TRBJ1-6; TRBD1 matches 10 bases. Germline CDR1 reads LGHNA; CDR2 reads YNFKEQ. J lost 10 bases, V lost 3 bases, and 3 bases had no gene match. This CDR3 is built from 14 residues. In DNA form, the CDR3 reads TGTGCCAGCAGCCAGGCGGGACAGGGGTCACCCCTCCACTTT. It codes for CASSQAGQGSPLHF.

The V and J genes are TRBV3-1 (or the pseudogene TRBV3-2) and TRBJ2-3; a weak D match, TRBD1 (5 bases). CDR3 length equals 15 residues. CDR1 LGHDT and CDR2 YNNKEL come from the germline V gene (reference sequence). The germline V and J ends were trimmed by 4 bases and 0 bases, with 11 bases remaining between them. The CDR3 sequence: CASSPRGHSTDTQYF. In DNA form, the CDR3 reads TGTGCCAGCAGCCCCCGAGGACATAGCACAGATACGCAGTATTTT.

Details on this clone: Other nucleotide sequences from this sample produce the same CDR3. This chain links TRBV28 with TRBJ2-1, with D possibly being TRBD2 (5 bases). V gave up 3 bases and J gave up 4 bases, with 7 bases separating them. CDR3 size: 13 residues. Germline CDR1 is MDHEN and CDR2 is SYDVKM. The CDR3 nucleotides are TGTGCCAGCAGTTTGGCGGGTTACAATGAGCAGTTCTTC. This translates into CASSLAGYNEQFF. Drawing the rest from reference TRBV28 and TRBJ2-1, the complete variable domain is DVKVTQSSRYLVKRTGEKVFLECVQDMDHENMFWYRQDPGLGLRLIYFSYDVKMKEKGDIPEGYSVSREKKERFSLILESASTNQTSMYLCASSLAGYNEQFFGPGTRLTVL.

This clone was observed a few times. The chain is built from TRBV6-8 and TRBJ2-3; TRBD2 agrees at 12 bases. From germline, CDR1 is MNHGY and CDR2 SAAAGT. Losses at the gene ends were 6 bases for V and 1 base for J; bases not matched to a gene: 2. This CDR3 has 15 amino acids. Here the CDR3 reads CASSPSGGGTDTQYF. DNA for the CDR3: TGTGCCAGCAGCCCTAGCGGGGGGGGCACAGATACGCAGTATTTT.

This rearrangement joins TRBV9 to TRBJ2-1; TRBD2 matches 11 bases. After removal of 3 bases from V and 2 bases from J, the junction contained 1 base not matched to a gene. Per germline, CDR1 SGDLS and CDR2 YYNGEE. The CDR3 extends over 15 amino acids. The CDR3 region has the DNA TGTGCCAGCAGCGAACTAGCGGGAGCCTACAATGAGCAGTTCTTC. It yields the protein CASSELAGAYNEQFF. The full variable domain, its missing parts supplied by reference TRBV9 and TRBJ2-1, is DSGVTQTPKHLITATGQRVTLRCSPRSGDLSVYWYQQSLDQGLQFLIQYYNGEERAKGNILERFSAQQFPDLHSELNLSSLELGDSALYFCASSELAGAYNEQFFGPGTRLTVL.

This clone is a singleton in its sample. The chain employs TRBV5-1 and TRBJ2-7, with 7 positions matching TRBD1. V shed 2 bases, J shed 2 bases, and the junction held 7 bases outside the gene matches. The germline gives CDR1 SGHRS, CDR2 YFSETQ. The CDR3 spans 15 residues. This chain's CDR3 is CASSFHIGQAYEQYF. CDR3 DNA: TGCGCCAGCAGCTTCCACATTGGACAGGCCTACGAGCAGTACTTC.

CDR3 residues: CASKGENTEAFF. CDR3 bases: TGTGCCAGCAAAGGAGAGAACACTGAAGCTTTCTTT. The rearrangement joins TRBV7-6 to TRBJ1-1; D not certain. This CDR3 has 12 amino acids. CDR1 and CDR2 from the germline V gene are SGHVS and FNYEAQ. The V end lost 7 bases, the J end lost 1 base, and 7 bases lay between the germline ends.